The clone carrying this T cell receptor (beta chain) was picked up many times. Specified time point: newly diagnosed GD, antithyroid drugs for less than 3 months. Researchers made the TCR library from RNA that was extracted from PBMCs. Construction of the TCR beta libraries employed iRepertoire HTBI primers in conjunction with Arm-PCR of CDR3 regions. Via MiXCR, TCRdb re-called the multiplex PCR reads, giving one row per CDR3 protein. The sample carries approximately 390,000 distinct CDR3 sequences, under 20% recorded once. This entry belongs to a study of regulatory T cells in long-lasting Graves disease. The data were also submitted as part of a second study, on T cells in Graves' hyperthyroidism and ophthalmopathy. From that second work: Hyperthyroidism in the patients, aged 18 to 65, was newly diagnosed and under 2 months in duration. The diagnostic basis comprised clinical symptoms, serum thyroxine and TRAb, thyroid ultrasound and orbital computed tomography. HTBI primers drove first-round RT-PCR of the TCR CDR3.

The source material was peripheral blood mononuclear cells (PBMCs), sampled at new diagnosis, from a patient treated with antithyroid drugs. This receptor was identified in a young woman with Graves disease.

The CDR3 DNA is TGTGCCAGCATGGACAGGAGAAGCTCCTATAATTCACCCCTCCACTTT. Translated: CASMDRRSSYNSPLHF. V is TRBV3-1 and J is TRBJ1-6, with 7 bases identical to TRBD1. Trimming took 7 bases from V and 0 from J; bases not matched to a gene: 6. Germline V gene data show CDR1 as LGHDT and CDR2 as YNNKEL (reference sequence). This CDR3 is built from 16 residues.